This T cell receptor (beta chain) was sequenced during a study of T cell responses to AZD1222 COVID-19 vaccine. Sequencing was performed with immunoSEQ multiplex PCR; in TCRdb, only in-frame clones are kept and a portion is missing. Here the sample spans roughly 97,000 clones, over 75% being singletons. Germline loops: CDR1 MNHNS, CDR2 SASEGT. This CDR3 region has 13 residues. Trimming removed 3 bases from V and 4 bases from J, with 10 bases in between. The chain has TRBV6-1 and TRBJ2-7; the D is unclear. The sequence derives from an adult in good health. The sample here was peripheral blood, taken on day 0 of AZD1222 vaccination. The CDR3 nucleotides read TGTGCCAGCAGTGAGCAATGGTCGTACGAGCAGTACTTC. Amino acids: CASSEQWSYEQYF.